This T cell receptor beta chain was found in a study of identical twins. Broader study findings: These conclusions were based on statistical analysis (cross-sectional, not following the same donors). The abundant beta clonotypes from cord blood had fewer insertions, and memory repertoires had none of this. Excess sharing between twins was weaker in beta out-of-frame sequences. Sequences that were out-of-frame, alpha and twin-shared displayed an excess of low generation probability.

The CDR3 length is 16 residues. Trimming took 0 bases from V and 4 from J; bases not matched to a gene: 4. Per germline, CDR1 LGHDT and CDR2 YNNKEL (reference sequence). Using its own MiXCR run on the 5' RACE reads, TCRdb lists one record per CDR3 protein. The profile shows 250,000 to 350,000 distinct CDR3 sequences, roughly 8.6% of them singletons. A word on this clonotype: Antigen unknown.

These data were likewise used in another study, on yellow fever vaccine responses in identical twins.

The TCR originated in a woman between 18 and 29 years old in good health. The rearrangement joins TRBV3-1 to TRBJ2-1; 9 bases map to TRBD1. The specimen was memory (CD45RO+) T cells sorted from blood. CDR3 amino acids: CASSQERDRVYNEQFF. In DNA form, the CDR3 reads TGTGCCAGCAGCCAAGAACGGGACAGGGTGTACAATGAGCAGTTCTTC.